The 15 T cell receptor beta chains listed next were all sequenced from one sample in a study of radiation and T cells in renal cell carcinoma. TCRdb keeps only in-frame clones here, not all; method: immunoSEQ multiplex PCR. The table shows 100,000 to 150,000 clones, with around 81% occurring only once. As to time point: blood 2 weeks post-SBRT. This sample's treatment: 15 Gy SBRT to primary tumor, nephrectomy 4 weeks later. The sequencing here drew on blood, taken from a patient whose treatment included radiotherapy and nephrectomy. The receptors derive from a man aged 50-60 years with renal cell carcinoma.

The chain has TRBV4-1 and TRBJ1-5, with 9 bases matching TRBD1. Unmatched junction bases numbered 4, after V lost 4 bases and J lost 6 bases. Germline V gene lookup returns CDR1 MGHRA and CDR2 YSYEKL. The CDR3 extends over 14 amino acids. The DNA for the CDR3 is TGCGCCAGCAGCCGGACAGGGGAGGGTCAGCCCCAGCATTTT. This codes for CASSRTGEGQPQHF.

The chain joins TRBV7-2 to TRBJ2-7; 9 bases are shared with TRBD2. There are 16 residues in the CDR3. J gave up 7 bases and V 1 base, and 11 bases lay outside the gene matches. Germline assignment: CDR1 SGHTA and CDR2 FQGNSA. This CDR3 is CASSLGNPASGEEQYF. CDR3 nucleotides: TGTGCCAGCAGCTTAGGGAACCCAGCTAGCGGGGAGGAGCAGTACTTC.

The count of this clone is one. V gene TRBV7-9 combines with J gene TRBJ2-4; TRBD2 aligns across 11 bases. This CDR3 has 18 residues. V was clipped by 1 base and J by 2 bases; unmatched bases: 7. CDR1 and CDR2 (germline): SEHNR, FQNEAQ (reference sequence). The CDR3 loop is CASSLVISGGATKNIQYF. The CDR3 nucleotides are TGTGCCAGCAGCTTAGTTATTAGCGGGGGGGCAACCAAAAACATTCAGTACTTC.

The chain joins TRBV19 to TRBJ2-2; 12 nucleotides align to TRBD1. Per the germline V gene, CDR1 is LNHDA and CDR2 is SQIVND (reference sequence). The trim removed 5 bases at V and 5 bases at J, leaving 3 bases unmatched. This CDR3 has 15 amino acids. CDR3 in amino acids: CASSLGQGATGELFF. Here the CDR3 DNA reads TGTGCCAGTAGTTTGGGACAGGGGGCGACCGGGGAGCTGTTTTTT. Full variable domain (rest looked up from reference TRBV19 and TRBJ2-2): DGGITQSPKYLFRKEGQNVTLSCEQNLNHDAMYWYRQDPGQGLRLIYYSQIVNDFQKGDIAEGYSVSREKKESFPLTVTSAQKNPTAFYLCASSLGQGATGELFFGEGSRLTVL.

This clone was counted a few times. This sequence joins TRBV18 and TRBJ2-4; D not certain. Germline V CDR1 and CDR2: KGHSH, LQKENI. The CDR3 has 16 amino acids. Trimming removed 0 bases from V and 3 bases from J, with 12 bases in between. CDR3 protein: CASSPPSTAGKNIQYF. The CDR3 nucleotides are TGTGCCAGCTCACCACCGTCCACAGCAGGCAAAAACATTCAGTACTTC.

The V and J genes are TRBV19 and TRBJ1-6; 9 positions match TRBD1. V shed 3 bases and J 8 bases; nucleotides not matched to a gene: 5. From germline, CDR1 is LNHDA and CDR2 SQIVND (reference sequence). This CDR3 spans 15 amino acids. CDR3 nucleotides: TGTGCCAGTAGTATGGTAGGACAGGGGTATTCACCCCTCCACTTT. Protein: CASSMVGQGYSPLHF.

This chain connects TRBV9 to TRBJ1-5; D call uncertain. The V end lost 3 bases, the J end lost 5 bases, and 9 bases lay between the germline ends. Germline V CDR1 and CDR2: SGDLS, YYNGEE. The CDR3 runs to 13 residues. CDR3 DNA sequence: TGTGCCAGCAGCGCTGGACCCGATCAGCCCCAGCATTTT. This translates into CASSAGPDQPQHF.

J is TRBJ2-4 and V is TRBV7-2, with TRBD2 identical over 9 bases. The CDR3 totals 15 residues. J was trimmed by 5 bases and V by 5 bases; bases with no gene match: 7. Germline V gives CDR1 SGHTA, CDR2 FQGNSA. The CDR3 spells CASSLRWTSENIQYF. The CDR3 DNA reads TGTGCCAGCAGCCTCAGATGGACTAGCGAAAACATTCAGTACTTC.

J is TRBJ2-3 and V is TRBV30; TRBD2 agrees at 11 bases. This CDR3 is 14 amino acids long. From germline, CDR1 is GTSNPN and CDR2 SVGIG (reference sequence). J lost 5 bases, V lost 2 bases, and 3 bases had no gene match. DNA of the CDR3: TGTGCCTGGAGTCGGCTAGCGGGAGGAGATACGCAGTATTTT. Amino acid sequence: CAWSRLAGGDTQYF. The complete variable domain, with remaining parts taken from reference TRBV30 and TRBJ2-3, reads SQTIHQWPATLVQPVGSPLSLECTVEGTSNPNLYWYRQAAGRGLQLLFYSVGIGQISSEVPQNLSASRPQDRQFILSSKKLLLSDSGFYLCAWSRLAGGDTQYFGPGTRLTVL.

V usage is TRBV6-6 and J usage is TRBJ1-2; a weak D match, TRBD1 (6 bases). Germline V gives CDR1 MNHNY, CDR2 SVGAGI (reference sequence). The CDR3 has 14 amino acids. V was trimmed by 2 bases and J by 6 bases, leaving 13 bases between them. Here the CDR3 DNA reads TGTGCCAGCAGTTACAGGCAGGGGAGGGATGGCTACACCTTC. This translates into CASSYRQGRDGYTF.

CDR3 nucleotides: TGTGCCAGCAGTCCACAGAGGTACTATGGCTACACCTTC. Protein: CASSPQRYYGYTF. This rearrangement joins TRBV6-5 to TRBJ1-2, with unresolved D. Germline V CDR1 and CDR2: MNHEY, SVGAGI. CDR3 length: 13 residues. V lost 5 bases and J 3 bases, leaving 10 bases between the germline ends.

The sample holds a few counts of this clone. The genes are TRBV27 and TRBJ1-2; 9 positions match TRBD1. Germline CDR1 is MNHEY and CDR2 is SMNVEV (reference sequence). V gave up 3 bases and J gave up 7 bases; unmatched junction bases: 6. This CDR3 has 14 residues. CDR3 amino acids: CASSLHRGPGGYTF. The DNA for the CDR3 is TGTGCCAGCAGTTTGCACAGGGGGCCAGGTGGCTACACCTTC.

The chain recombines TRBV7-9 with TRBJ2-7; TRBD2 is a possible D gene (6 bases). V gave up 5 bases and J gave up 4 bases, with 15 bases separating them. The CDR3 totals 14 residues. Germline CDR1 reads SEHNR; CDR2 reads FQNEAQ (reference sequence). CDR3 DNA sequence: TGTGCCAGCAGCCCCCGGGACTTAGGATACGAGCAGTACTTC. Translation gives CASSPRDLGYEQYF.

The chain recombines TRBV19 with TRBJ2-2, with D uncertain. CDR1 is LNHDA and CDR2 is SQIVND in the germline V gene (reference sequence). CDR3 size: 13 residues. Trimming took 2 bases from V and 2 from J, leaving 3 bases between them. The CDR3 DNA is TGTGCCAGTAGTATATACAACACCGGGGAGCTGTTTTTT. Translated: CASSIYNTGELFF.

The chain links TRBV2 to TRBJ2-1; D is perhaps TRBD2 (6 bases). The germline CDR1 and CDR2 sequences are SNHLY and FYNNEI. Trimming shortened V by 6 bases and J by 2 bases, and 17 bases separated the two germline ends. The CDR3 has 16 residues. CDR3 protein: CASRTTRGNTYNEQFF. CDR3 DNA: TGTGCCAGCAGGACGACACGGGGGAACACCTACAATGAGCAGTTCTTC.